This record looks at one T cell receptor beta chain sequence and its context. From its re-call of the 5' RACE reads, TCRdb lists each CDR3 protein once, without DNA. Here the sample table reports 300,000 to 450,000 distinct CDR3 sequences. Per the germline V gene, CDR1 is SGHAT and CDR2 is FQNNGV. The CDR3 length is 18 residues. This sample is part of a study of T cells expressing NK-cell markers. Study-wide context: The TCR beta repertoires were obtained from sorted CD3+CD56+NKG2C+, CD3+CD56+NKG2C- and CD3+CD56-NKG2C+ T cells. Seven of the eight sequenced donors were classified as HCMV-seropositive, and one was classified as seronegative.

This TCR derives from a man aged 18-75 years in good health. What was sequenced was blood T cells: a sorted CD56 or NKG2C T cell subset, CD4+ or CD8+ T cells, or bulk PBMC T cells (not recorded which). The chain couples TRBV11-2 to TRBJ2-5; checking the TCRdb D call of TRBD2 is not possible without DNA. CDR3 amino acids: CASSLEWLAGGGVETQYF.